The 32 T cell receptor beta chains listed next were all sequenced from one sample in a study of T-cell reconstitution after alpha-beta-depleted transplantation in children. Unique molecular identifiers were incorporated during preparation of the TCRbeta library. TCRdb used MiXCR to reprocess the PCR reads, holding one entry per CDR3 protein. The sample consists of just over 350,000 distinct CDR3 sequences, 13% of them appearing once. Source: PBMCs, taken from the stem cell graft. Every receptor here comes from a human donor who donated a stem cell graft to a child with Fanconi anemia.

This clonotype occurred a few times. This chain connects TRBV28 to TRBJ1-2, with D maybe TRBD1 (6 bases). The CDR3 is 14 amino acids. V was shortened by 6 bases and J by 2 bases, with 13 bases between the two germline ends. Germline-derived CDR1 and CDR2 are MDHEN and SYDVKM. The CDR3 loop reads CASSAFQGNYGYTF. Written as DNA, the CDR3 is TGTGCCAGCAGCGCCTTCCAGGGGAACTATGGCTACACCTTC.

This clonotype came up many times. The V and J genes are TRBV28 and TRBJ2-1; possibly TRBD1 for D (6 bases). The CDR3 is 16 amino acids. With 6 bases removed from V and 4 bases from J, the gap between germline ends came to 19 bases. Per the germline V gene, CDR1 is MDHEN and CDR2 is SYDVKM. The DNA of the CDR3 is TGTGCCAGCAGCACGGACAGAGAAAAGGTTTACAATGAGCAGTTCTTC. Translating gives CASSTDREKVYNEQFF.

Many counts were recorded for this clonotype. The chain uses TRBV28 and TRBJ2-1; 7 bases align to TRBD1. Germline lookup yields CDR1 MDHEN and CDR2 SYDVKM. The CDR3 spans 13 residues. With 1 base clipped from V and 10 bases from J, the junction kept 4 bases outside the gene matches. The CDR3 DNA follows: TGTGCCAGCAGTTTATACGCGACAGGGGAGCAGTTCTTC. Its protein product is CASSLYATGEQFF.

This clonotype was seen only a few times. J is TRBJ1-4 and V is TRBV5-1; tentative D call: TRBD1 (5 bases). Between the trimmed V and J ends, which lost 0 bases and 8 bases, there was a span of 14 bases. Germline V gives CDR1 SGHRS, CDR2 YFSETQ. This CDR3 contains 15 residues. In DNA form, the CDR3 reads TGCGCCAGCAGCTTGGACGGGGCACGGGGGGAAAAACTGTTTTTT. It yields the protein CASSLDGARGEKLFF.

In its sample, this clonotype was seen a few times. The chain links TRBV29-1 to TRBJ1-4; D possibly corresponds to TRBD1 (5 bases). Germline V gene data show CDR1 as SQVTM and CDR2 as ANQGSEA. The CDR3 runs to 13 residues. The ends were cut back, 1 base at V and 7 bases at J, with 10 bases in the middle. The CDR3 nucleotides read TGCAGCGTTGAAGGTGCGGGGGGTGAAAAACTGTTTTTT. It is translated as CSVEGAGGEKLFF.

V is TRBV20-1 and J is TRBJ2-1; possibly TRBD1 for D (7 bases). This CDR3 is 17 amino acids long. Germline V gene sequence: CDR1 DFQATT, CDR2 SNEGSKA (reference sequence). In DNA form, the CDR3 reads TGCTGCGCTAGAGATTGGAGGGGGCGCTTCCCCTACAATGAGCAGTTCTTC. Protein: CCARDWRGRFPYNEQFF.

The chain uses TRBV7-2 and TRBJ1-5, with no clear D. In germline, CDR1 is SGHTA, CDR2 FQGNSA. Trimming pared 2 bases from V and 0 bases from J, leaving 5 bases between. This CDR3 region has 14 residues. The DNA of the CDR3 is TGTGCCAGCAGCTTACAGGTTAGCAATCAGCCCCAGCATTTT. This encodes CASSLQVSNQPQHF.

This clonotype came up a few times. The chain combines TRBV5-1 with TRBJ2-3; the match to TRBD2 covers 13 bases. V lost 4 bases, J lost 3 bases, and 8 bases stayed unmatched. The CDR3 sequence is 17 residues long. Per germline, CDR1 SGHRS and CDR2 YFSETQ. In DNA form, the CDR3 reads TGCGCCAGCAGCAGCGGACTAGCGGGGGCCGGGACAGATACGCAGTATTTT. Amino acids: CASSSGLAGAGTDTQYF. Supplemented by reference TRBV5-1 and TRBJ2-3, the full variable domain reads KAGVTQTPRYLIKTRGQQVTLSCSPISGHRSVSWYQQTPGQGLQFLFEYFSETQRNKGNFPGRFSGRQFSNSRSEMNVSTLELGDSALYLCASSSGLAGAGTDTQYFGPGTRLTVL.

At least ten counts were recorded for this clonotype. The V and J genes are TRBV15 and TRBJ1-2; D is undetermined. Trimming took off 0 bases at V and 8 bases at J, with 13 bases between the two ends. The CDR3 is 14 amino acids. The germline V gene encodes CDR1 LNHNV and CDR2 YYDKDF (reference sequence). The CDR3 loop reads CATSRDYGDVGYTF. The CDR3 nucleotides are TGTGCCACCAGCAGAGATTACGGGGATGTGGGCTACACCTTC.

This clonotype appeared many times. The chain carries TRBV27 and TRBJ2-1; D is undetermined. Germline CDR1 is MNHEY and CDR2 is SMNVEV (reference sequence). V dropped 3 bases and J dropped 0 bases, with 9 bases sitting between them. The CDR3 contains 15 residues. As DNA, the CDR3 is TGTGCCAGCAGTTTTTCTCCGGGCTCCTACAATGAGCAGTTCTTC. Protein: CASSFSPGSYNEQFF.

This clonotype has more than one count but fewer than ten. This rearrangement joins TRBV13 to TRBJ2-1, with D tentatively TRBD1 (5 bases). CDR1 is PRHDT and CDR2 is FYEKMQ in the germline V gene (reference sequence). Trimming took off 4 bases at V and 7 bases at J, with 11 bases between the two ends. This CDR3 region has 13 residues. CDR3 sequence (DNA): TGTGCCAGCAGCTCGAAAAGGGGAAATGAGCAGTTCTTC. Amino acids: CASSSKRGNEQFF. Using reference TRBV13 and TRBJ2-1 for the parts outside the CDR3, the full variable domain is AAGVIQSPRHLIKEKRETATLKCYPIPRHDTVYWYQQGPGQDPQFLISFYEKMQSDKGSIPDRFSAQQFSDYHSELNMSSLELGDSALYFCASSSKRGNEQFFGPGTRLTVL.

This clonotype was counted a few times. The gene calls are TRBV7-2 and TRBJ2-5; D gene uncertain. The V gene's germline CDR1 is SGHTA and CDR2 FQGNSA. Trimming left V 1 base short and J 5 bases short, with 11 bases between. The CDR3 is 14 amino acids. The CDR3 sequence: CASSLEIQTETQYF. The CDR3 DNA reads as TGTGCCAGCAGCTTAGAGATACAGACGGAGACCCAGTACTTC.

This clonotype turned up a few times. The rearrangement uses TRBV24-1 and TRBJ2-2, with 10 positions matching TRBD1. V shed 7 bases and J 7 bases; nucleotides not matched to a gene: 8. This CDR3 comprises 15 residues. Germline V gene lookup returns CDR1 KGHDR and CDR2 SFDVKD. The DNA for the CDR3 is TGTGCCACCAGCTCCGGGACAGGGGCTGTCGGGGAGCTGTTTTTT. Translated: CATSSGTGAVGELFF.

This clonotype appeared a few times. The gene calls are TRBV2 and TRBJ2-2; 11 bases agree with TRBD2. Germline CDR1 SNHLY, CDR2 FYNNEI. This CDR3 region has 14 residues. With 7 bases clipped from V and 7 bases from J, the junction kept 5 bases outside the gene matches. This CDR3 is CASKGTSGGGELFF. As DNA, the CDR3 is TGTGCCAGCAAAGGGACTAGCGGAGGCGGGGAGCTGTTTTTT.

In its sample, this clonotype was seen a few times. The gene calls are TRBV12-3 or TRBV12-4 and TRBJ1-2; D gene unclear. This CDR3 contains 15 residues. V lost 1 base and J lost 5, with 14 bases in between. The CDR3 DNA sequence: TGTGCCAGCAGTTTAGGAGGGCCACGGACTTATGGCTACACCTTC. Protein sequence: CASSLGGPRTYGYTF.

The V gene is TRBV29-1, the J gene TRBJ2-1; TRBD2 matches at 13 bases. With 6 bases clipped from V and 9 bases from J, the junction kept 8 bases outside the gene matches. This CDR3 comprises 14 residues. CDR1 and CDR2 (germline): SQVTM, ANQGSEA. The CDR3 loop is CSVGGLAGVGEQFF. As DNA, the CDR3 is TGCAGCGTAGGAGGACTAGCGGGGGTAGGTGAGCAGTTCTTC.

This clonotype was found a few times. This chain links TRBV12-5 with TRBJ2-3; D gene uncertain. This CDR3 spans 12 amino acids. Trimming stripped 2 bases from V and 8 bases from J, with 8 bases between. CDR1 LGHNT and CDR2 FRNRAP come from the germline V gene. The CDR3 sequence: CASGLPGGTQYF. The CDR3 DNA is TGTGCTAGTGGTTTGCCGGGTGGTACGCAGTATTTT.

The V call is TRBV4-2, the J call TRBJ1-2; possible D gene TRBD1, 6 bases. V was cut by 0 bases and J by 4 bases, with 21 bases left in between. The CDR3 has 18 amino acids. Germline CDR1 and CDR2: LGHNA and YNFKEQ. Here the CDR3 DNA reads TGTGCCAGCAGCCAAGATAGGGCAGGGGCCTACGTTGGCTATGGCTACACCTTC. Its translation is CASSQDRAGAYVGYGYTF.

This clonotype was observed a single time. This chain connects TRBV11-1 to TRBJ2-7; the D call may be TRBD1 or TRBD2 (5 bases each). The length of the CDR3 is 15 residues. Trimming removed 5 bases from V and 0 bases from J, with 14 bases in between. The germline gives CDR1 SGHAT, CDR2 FQDESV (reference sequence). The CDR3, as DNA: TGTGCCAGCAGCCTTCCTGAAGGGACCTCCTACGAGCAGTACTTC. Translating it yields CASSLPEGTSYEQYF.

The CDR3 DNA reads as TGCGCCAGCAGCTTGTTTACGAACACTGAAGCTTTCTTT. It yields the protein CASSLFTNTEAFF. The chain couples TRBV5-1 to TRBJ1-1; D call uncertain. CDR3 length: 13 residues. The germline V and J ends were trimmed by 1 base and 1 base, with 5 bases remaining between them. CDR1 and CDR2 (germline): SGHRS, YFSETQ.

A few counts support this clonotype. J is TRBJ2-3 and V is TRBV5-4, with 11 bases lining up with TRBD2. V was pared by 2 bases and J by 5 bases, with 7 bases of the junction left unmatched. CDR1 SGHNT and CDR2 YYREEE come from the germline V gene (reference sequence). This CDR3 has 16 residues. Here the CDR3 DNA reads TGTGCCAGCAGCTTCTATAGCGGGGGGGCTATAGATACGCAGTATTTT. Translation: CASSFYSGGAIDTQYF.

The chain couples TRBV4-2 to TRBJ1-4, with a possible D match to TRBD1 (5 bases). The CDR3 is 15 amino acids. Germline V gene lookup returns CDR1 LGHNA and CDR2 YNFKEQ. Trimming left V 4 bases short and J 8 bases short, with 17 bases between. Here the CDR3 DNA reads TGTGCCAGCAGCCCCTTGAGCAGGGAGGGGGAAAAACTGTTTTTT. It codes for CASSPLSREGEKLFF.

The chain combines TRBV4-1 with TRBJ2-4, with TRBD1 as a possible D gene (5 bases). V was shortened by 0 bases and J by 0 bases, with 24 bases between the two germline ends. Germline lookup yields CDR1 MGHRA and CDR2 YSYEKL. The CDR3 totals 21 residues. In DNA, the CDR3 is TGCGCCAGCAGCCAAGAATGGGGCTACGCCCGGTATGACCTAGCCAAAAACATTCAGTACTTC. Protein: CASSQEWGYARYDLAKNIQYF.

Points on this clonotype: No conserved phenylalanine or tryptophan ends this CDR3, so it is likely a read error. The rearrangement links TRBV27 to TRBJ1-1; D is perhaps TRBD1 (6 bases). Deletions cut 8 bases from V and 5 bases from J, with 9 bases between. The CDR3 extends over 11 amino acids. The germline gives CDR1 MNHEY, CDR2 SMNVEV (reference sequence). This chain's CDR3 is CASGRGTEAFS. The CDR3 nucleotides are TGTGCCAGCGGCAGGGGAACTGAAGCTTTCTCT.

This clonotype was seen only a few times. The chain is built from TRBV5-5 and TRBJ1-4, with a possible D match to TRBD1 (5 bases). Germline CDR1 SGHKS, CDR2 YYEKEE (reference sequence). The CDR3 length is 15 residues. Trimming pared 0 bases from V and 12 bases from J, leaving 18 bases between. In DNA form, the CDR3 reads TGTGCCAGCAGCTTGGCCGGGACGGCCACTCGGGAACTGTTTTTT. Residues: CASSLAGTATRELFF.

This clonotype was detected only once. The chain carries TRBV27 and TRBJ2-2, with TRBD1 matching over 8 bases. The CDR3 length is 16 residues. J lost 5 bases, V lost 8 bases, and 13 bases had no gene match. CDR1 and CDR2 from the germline V gene are MNHEY and SMNVEV (reference sequence). CDR3 sequence reads: CASYPWTGSRTGELFF. The CDR3 DNA is TGTGCCAGCTATCCATGGACAGGGAGTAGGACCGGGGAGCTGTTTTTT.

The chain combines TRBV7-6 with TRBJ1-4; no clear D gene. From germline, CDR1 is SGHVS and CDR2 FNYEAQ. The CDR3 covers 14 residues. Trimming left V 3 bases short and J 8 bases short, with 13 bases between. The CDR3 sequence: CASSLGGWREKLFF. The CDR3 nucleotides read TGTGCCAGCAGCTTGGGCGGGTGGCGCGAAAAACTGTTTTTT.

Concerning this clonotype itself: At one end, the junction sequence differs from germline, possibly due to a read error. V is TRBV10-3 and J is TRBJ1-6; D remains unclear. There are 16 residues in the CDR3. CDR1 is ENHRY, CDR2 SYGVKD, per germline. In DNA, the CDR3 is TGTGCCATCAGTGAGTCCGGGAACTCCTATAATTCACCCGTCCACTTT. Translated, it gives CAISESGNSYNSPVHF.

This clonotype was found many times. This chain links TRBV29-1 with TRBJ1-1, with D perhaps TRBD1 (6 bases). The CDR3 has 13 residues. V was shortened by 3 bases and J by 2 bases, with 10 bases between the two germline ends. Germline V gene lookup returns CDR1 SQVTM and CDR2 ANQGSEA. The CDR3 DNA reads as TGCAGCGTTGAGGGGGCTTCCAACACTGAAGCTTTCTTT. Its translation is CSVEGASNTEAFF.

V is TRBV10-3 and J is TRBJ1-6, with D possibly being TRBD1 (6 bases). The CDR3 length is 15 residues. Germline V CDR1 and CDR2: ENHRY, SYGVKD. Trimming removed 4 bases from V and 10 bases from J, with 17 bases in between. CDR3 in DNA: TGTGCCATCAGTGCACAGGGAGTGGCAGGGTCACCCCTCCACTTT. Amino acid sequence: CAISAQGVAGSPLHF.

The chain has TRBV5-8 and TRBJ1-2, with 8 bases lining up with TRBD1. Per the germline V gene, CDR1 is SGHTS and CDR2 is YDEGEE. The V segment lost 5 bases and the J segment 6 bases; nucleotides outside the gene matches: 6. The CDR3 contains 13 residues. The CDR3 sequence: CASRVQGADGYTF. Here the CDR3 DNA reads TGTGCCAGCAGGGTGCAGGGGGCGGATGGCTACACCTTC.

In this sample, this clonotype turned up many times. The rearrangement links TRBV20-1 to TRBJ2-1; D gene unclear. The germline V and J ends were trimmed by 6 bases and 9 bases, with 21 bases remaining between them. The CDR3 totals 14 residues. Germline V gene sequence: CDR1 DFQATT, CDR2 SNEGSKA (reference sequence). The CDR3 bases are TGCAGTGCGATTGAGGCGGTTCAAGGAAGTGAGCAGTTCTTC. Translation: CSAIEAVQGSEQFF.